The 4 T cell receptor beta chains reported below all come from one sample, sequenced in a study of PD-1 blockade in classical Hodgkin lymphoma. This table comes from immunoSEQ multiplex PCR, and its TCRdb copy is limited to in-frame clones, with some not included. The profile shows 100,000 or so clones, over 75% of them singletons. Time point: cycle 4 day 1 (C4D1), after five to seven weeks of nivolumab. Brentuximab vedotin exposure varied, and every patient relapsed after autologous stem cell transplantation. The sequencing here drew on peripheral blood mononuclear cells (PBMCs), taken before the fourth cycle of nivolumab. Receptors originate from a human donor with classical Hodgkin lymphoma.

Here the CDR3 DNA reads TGCGCCAGCAGTGAGTCGGGACAGGACTATGGCTACACCTTC. It is translated as CASSESGQDYGYTF. J is TRBJ1-2 and V is TRBV10-1, with 8 bases fitting TRBD1. V lost 0 bases, J lost 3 bases, and 0 bases stayed unmatched. The CDR3 length is 14 residues. Per the germline V gene, CDR1 is WNHNN and CDR2 is SYGVQD (reference sequence).

V usage is TRBV7-9 and J usage is TRBJ1-4, with D perhaps TRBD1 (5 bases). V was cut by 4 bases and J by 7 bases, with 16 bases left in between. CDR1 is SEHNR, CDR2 FQNEAQ, per germline (reference sequence). This CDR3 region has 15 residues. The CDR3 bases are TGTGCCAGCAGCTCTCGGGACCCCGGGACTGAAAAACTGTTTTTT. This translates into CASSSRDPGTEKLFF.

The chain is built from TRBV6-4 and TRBJ2-3, with TRBD2 matching 10 bases. The J segment lost 3 bases and the V segment lost 4 bases, leaving 7 bases of the junction unmatched. CDR3 size: 16 residues. Germline-derived CDR1 and CDR2 are MRHNA and SNTAGT. The CDR3 loop reads CASSVSSGGNTDTQYF. CDR3 DNA: TGTGCCAGCAGTGTGTCTAGCGGGGGTAATACAGATACGCAGTATTTT.

The V and J genes are TRBV6-1 and TRBJ1-4, with D maybe TRBD1 (5 bases). Looked up from germline, CDR1 is MNHNS and CDR2 is SASEGT. The ends were cut back, 4 bases at V and 6 bases at J, with 9 bases in the middle. CDR3 size: 13 residues. The CDR3 nucleotides read TGTGCCAGCAGTGGGTCAGGGTATGAAAAACTGTTTTTT. It yields the protein CASSGSGYEKLFF.